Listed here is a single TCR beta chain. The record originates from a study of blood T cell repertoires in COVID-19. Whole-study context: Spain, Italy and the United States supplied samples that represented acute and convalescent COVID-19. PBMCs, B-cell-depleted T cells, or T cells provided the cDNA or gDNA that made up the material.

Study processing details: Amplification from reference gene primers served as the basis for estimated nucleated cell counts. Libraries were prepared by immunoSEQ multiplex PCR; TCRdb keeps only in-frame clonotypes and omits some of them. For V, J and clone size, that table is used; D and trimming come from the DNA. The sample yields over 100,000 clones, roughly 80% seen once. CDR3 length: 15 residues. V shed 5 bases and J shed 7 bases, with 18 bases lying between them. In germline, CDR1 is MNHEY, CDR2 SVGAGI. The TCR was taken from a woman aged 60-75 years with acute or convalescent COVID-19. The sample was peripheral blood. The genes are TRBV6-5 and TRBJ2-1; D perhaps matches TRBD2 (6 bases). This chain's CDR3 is CASSLHLASRNEQFF. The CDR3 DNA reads TGTGCCAGCAGTCTCCACCTAGCGTCGAGGAATGAGCAGTTCTTC.